Included here is one TCR beta chain sequence, with context. The data were obtained in a study of blood T cell repertoires in COVID-19. Study-level background: Some COVID-19 samples were acute and others convalescent; all came from the United States, Italy and Spain.

In the original analysis: Using reference gene primer amplification, nucleated cell counts were estimated. Produced via immunoSEQ multiplex PCR; TCRdb's table is partial and in-frame only. V and J calls and clone size are those listed in that table; D and trimming were worked out from the DNA. The data hold approximately 76,000 clones, with around 86% observed a single time. CDR1 is MNHEY, CDR2 SVGAGI, per germline. V was trimmed by 4 bases and J by 9 bases, leaving 11 bases between them. This CDR3 spans 12 amino acids. Sequencing input: peripheral blood. The rearrangement joins TRBV6-5 to TRBJ2-3; D perhaps matches TRBD2 (5 bases). This sequence was found in a woman aged 60-75 years with acute or convalescent COVID-19. This chain's CDR3 is CASSFSGETQYF. In nucleotides, the CDR3 is TGTGCCAGCAGTTTTTCCGGGGAGACGCAGTATTTT.